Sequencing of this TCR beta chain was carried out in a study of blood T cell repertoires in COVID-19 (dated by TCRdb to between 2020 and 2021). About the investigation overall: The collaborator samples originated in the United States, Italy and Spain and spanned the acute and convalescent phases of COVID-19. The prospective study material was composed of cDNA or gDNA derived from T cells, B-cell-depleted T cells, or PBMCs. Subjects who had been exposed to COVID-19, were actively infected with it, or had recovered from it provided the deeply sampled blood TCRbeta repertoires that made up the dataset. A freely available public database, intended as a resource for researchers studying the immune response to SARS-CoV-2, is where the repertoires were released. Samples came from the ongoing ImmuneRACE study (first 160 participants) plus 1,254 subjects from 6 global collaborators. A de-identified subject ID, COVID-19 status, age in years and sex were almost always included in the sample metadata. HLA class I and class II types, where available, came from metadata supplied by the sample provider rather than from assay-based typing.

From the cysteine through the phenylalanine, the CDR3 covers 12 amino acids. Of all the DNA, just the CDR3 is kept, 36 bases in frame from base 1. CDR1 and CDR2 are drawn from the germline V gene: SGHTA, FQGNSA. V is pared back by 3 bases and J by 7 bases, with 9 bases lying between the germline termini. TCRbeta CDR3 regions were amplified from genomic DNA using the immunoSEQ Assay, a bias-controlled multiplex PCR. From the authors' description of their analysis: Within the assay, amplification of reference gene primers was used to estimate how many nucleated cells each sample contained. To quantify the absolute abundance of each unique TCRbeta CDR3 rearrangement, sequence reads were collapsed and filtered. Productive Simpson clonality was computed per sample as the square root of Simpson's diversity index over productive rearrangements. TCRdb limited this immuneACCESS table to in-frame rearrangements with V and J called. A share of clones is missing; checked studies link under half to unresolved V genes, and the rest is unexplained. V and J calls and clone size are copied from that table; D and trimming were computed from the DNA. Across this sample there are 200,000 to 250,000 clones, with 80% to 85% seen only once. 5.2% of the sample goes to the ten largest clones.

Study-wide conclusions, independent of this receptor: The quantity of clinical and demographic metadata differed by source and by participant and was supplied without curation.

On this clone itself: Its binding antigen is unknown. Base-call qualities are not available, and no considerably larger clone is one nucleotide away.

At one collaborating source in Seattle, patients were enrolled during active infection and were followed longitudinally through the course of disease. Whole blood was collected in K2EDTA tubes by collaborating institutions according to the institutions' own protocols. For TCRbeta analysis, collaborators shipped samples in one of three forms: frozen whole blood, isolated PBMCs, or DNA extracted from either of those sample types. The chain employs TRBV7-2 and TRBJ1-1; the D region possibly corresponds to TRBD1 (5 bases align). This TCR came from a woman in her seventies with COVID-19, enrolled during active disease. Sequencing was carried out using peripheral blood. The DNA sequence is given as TGTGCCAGCAGCTTGTGGGGACTTGAAGCTTTCTTT. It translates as CASSLWGLEAFF.